This T cell receptor beta chain was sequenced during a study of OX40 agonist ivuxolimab in advanced cancers. Study as a whole: Patients were given ivuxolimab, an antibody that agonizes OX40 (CD134). The diagnoses of dose-escalation patients were hepatocellular carcinoma, melanoma, renal cell or head and neck cancer.

Trimming cost V 2 bases and J 4 bases; bases outside gene matches: 17. The CDR3 extends over 18 amino acids. The germline CDR1 and CDR2 sequences are SGHRS and YFSETQ. Clones were sequenced by immunoSEQ multiplex PCR, and TCRdb holds only the in-frame ones, with some missing. The sample carries roughly 72,000 clones, roughly 89% recorded once. Autoimmune disease history or systemic immunosuppression led to patient exclusion. The chain employs TRBV5-1 and TRBJ1-1; 7 bases are a match to TRBD1. The receptor was derived from an adult with an advanced solid tumor such as melanoma, head and neck, liver or kidney cancer. The input for sequencing was CD4+ or CD8+ T cells sorted from blood, taken in a trial of the OX40 agonist ivuxolimab. Here the CDR3 reads CASSFTTLLTGSGTEAFF. The CDR3, as DNA: TGCGCCAGCAGCTTCACGACCTTATTGACAGGGTCGGGCACTGAAGCTTTCTTT.